This T cell receptor beta chain was recorded in a study of shared clonotypes between healthy human individuals. Germline V gene sequence: CDR1 LNHNV, CDR2 YYDKDF (reference sequence). After removal of 5 bases from V and 12 bases from J, the junction contained 19 bases not matched to a gene. This CDR3 spans 17 amino acids. Measured with immunoSEQ multiplex PCR; TCRdb has only the in-frame clones, and not every one. The sample yields some 530,000 clones, approximately 84% seen once. The sample consisted of PBMCs. The TCR was taken from a woman between 40 and 50 years old in good health. Some clones in this sample may be carry-over from other donors' samples. V and J are TRBV15 and TRBJ2-1; 10 bases map to TRBD2. The CDR3 region is CATSGIAGGSELSRQFF. CDR3 nucleotide sequence: TGTGCCACCAGCGGAATAGCGGGAGGCTCTGAGCTCTCTCGGCAGTTCTTC.